This TCR beta chain was captured by sequencing in a study of CD8+ T cells in alopecia areata. Study conclusions and caveats: Among the top 100, expanded CD8+ clones were significantly decreased by tofacitinib, as was scalp clonality.

Treatment meaning: oral pan-JAK inhibitor, 5-10 mg twice daily. Worth noting for this clone: What it binds is not known.

Sequencing relied on a cDNA template that was reverse transcribed from extracted RNA. Clones were sequenced by immunoSEQ multiplex PCR, and TCRdb holds only the in-frame ones, with some missing. The repertoire has around 100,000 clones, 65% to 90% of them found once; the top ten carry around 10%. The CDR3 is made up of 15 amino acids. V shed 4 bases and J shed 4 bases, with 15 bases lying between them. Germline-derived CDR1 and CDR2 are SGHRS and YFSETQ. The clonotype comes from a human donor with alopecia areata. The sample was CD8+ T cells sorted from blood, taken at week 34, from a patient treated with tofacitinib. This sequence joins TRBV5-1 and TRBJ2-1; D may be TRBD2 (6 bases). CDR3: CASSVRDGGYNEQFF. The CDR3 DNA reads TGCGCCAGCAGCGTGAGAGACGGAGGGTACAATGAGCAGTTCTTC.